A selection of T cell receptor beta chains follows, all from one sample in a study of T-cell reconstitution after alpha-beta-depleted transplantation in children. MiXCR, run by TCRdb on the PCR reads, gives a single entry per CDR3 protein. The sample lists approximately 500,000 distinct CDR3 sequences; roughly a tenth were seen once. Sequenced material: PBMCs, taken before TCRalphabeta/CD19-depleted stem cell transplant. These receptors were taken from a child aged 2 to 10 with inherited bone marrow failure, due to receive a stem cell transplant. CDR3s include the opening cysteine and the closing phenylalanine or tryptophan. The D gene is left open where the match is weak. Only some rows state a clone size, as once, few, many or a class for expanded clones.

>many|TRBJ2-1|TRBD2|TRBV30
CAWIQRGYNEQFF
TGTGCCTGGATCCAGCGGGGCTACAATGAGCAGTTCTTC
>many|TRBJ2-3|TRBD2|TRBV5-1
CASSTPGLAGGQRDTQYF
TGCGCCAGCAGCACGCCGGGACTAGCGGGAGGGCAGAGAGATACGCAGTATTTT
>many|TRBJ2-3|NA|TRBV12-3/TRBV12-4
CASSEFLRFTDTQYF
TGTGCCAGCAGTGAGTTCCTGCGTTTCACAGATACGCAGTATTTT
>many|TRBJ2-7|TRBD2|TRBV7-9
CASSLTSGSAQYF
TGTGCCAGCAGTTTGACTAGCGGGAGCGCGCAGTACTTC
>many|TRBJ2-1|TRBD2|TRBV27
CASSPGTSGTNEQFF
TGTGCCAGCAGCCCCGGGACTAGCGGGACCAATGAGCAGTTCTTC
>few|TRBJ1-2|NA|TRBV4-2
CASSQQGPLYGYTF
TGTGCCAGCAGCCAACAGGGACCCCTCTATGGCTACACCTTC
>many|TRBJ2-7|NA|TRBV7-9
CASSPSGSGPSYEQYF
TGTGCCAGCAGCCCTTCGGGTTCGGGACCCTCCTACGAGCAGTACTTC
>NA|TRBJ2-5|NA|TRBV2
CASMWGRETQYF
TGTGCCAGCATGTGGGGAAGGGAGACCCAGTACTTC
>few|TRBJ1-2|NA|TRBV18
CASSPPGLGYTF
TGTGCCAGCTCACCTCCGGGTCTTGGCTACACCTTC
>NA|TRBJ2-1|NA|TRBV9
CASSAGLQETNEQFF
TGTGCCAGCAGCGCCGGTCTCCAAGAGACCAATGAGCAGTTCTTC
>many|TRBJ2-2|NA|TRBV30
CAWSVRRSGELFF
TGTGCCTGGAGTGTGCGAAGATCTGGGGAGCTGTTTTTT
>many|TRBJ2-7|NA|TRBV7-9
CASSSQGGREQYF
TGTGCCAGCAGCTCCCAGGGAGGACGTGAGCAGTACTTC
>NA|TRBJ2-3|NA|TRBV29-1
CSVRGLIDSTDTQYF
TGCAGCGTGCGAGGGCTGATAGACAGCACAGATACGCAGTATTTT
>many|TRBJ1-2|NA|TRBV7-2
CASSLYGIDYGYTF
TGTGCCAGCAGCTTATACGGAATCGACTATGGCTACACCTTC
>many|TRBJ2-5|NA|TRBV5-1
CASLGGESRTQYF
TGCGCCAGCTTGGGGGGAGAGAGCCGCACCCAGTACTTC
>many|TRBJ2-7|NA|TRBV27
CASGAGLSHEQYF
TGTGCCAGCGGGGCAGGGCTAAGCCACGAGCAGTACTTC
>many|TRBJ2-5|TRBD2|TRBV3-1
CASSQIKAGLETQYF
TGTGCCAGCAGTCAGATAAAAGCGGGGTTGGAGACCCAGTACTTC
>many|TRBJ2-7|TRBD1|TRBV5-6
CASSEGASTYEQYF
TGTGCCAGCAGCGAGGGGGCTAGCACCTACGAGCAGTACTTC
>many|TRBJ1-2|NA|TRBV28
CASFPTGNYGYTF
TGTGCCAGCTTCCCTACAGGGAACTATGGCTACACCTTC
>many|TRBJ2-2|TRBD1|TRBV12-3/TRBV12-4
CASSPSTGPTGELFF
TGTGCCAGCAGCCCCTCGACAGGGCCCACCGGGGAGCTGTTTTTT
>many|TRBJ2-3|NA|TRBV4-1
CASSPGGGEGTDTQYF
TGCGCCAGCAGCCCCGGAGGAGGGGAAGGCACAGATACGCAGTATTTT
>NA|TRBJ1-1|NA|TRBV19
CASSYNFGTEAFF
TGTGCCAGTAGTTACAATTTCGGCACTGAAGCTTTCTTT
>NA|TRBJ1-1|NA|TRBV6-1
CASSKRPGITEAFF
TGTGCCAGCAGTAAGCGGCCAGGGATCACTGAAGCTTTCTTT
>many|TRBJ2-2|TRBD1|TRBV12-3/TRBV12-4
CASSLAGQPNTGELFF
TGTGCCAGCAGTTTAGCGGGACAGCCAAACACCGGGGAGCTGTTTTTT
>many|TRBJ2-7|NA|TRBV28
CASTAPGGPGGF
TGTGCCAGCACCGCCCCGGGCGGGCCTGGGGGGTTC